A single sample gave rise to the 3 T cell receptor beta chains below, sequenced in a study of blood T cell repertoires in COVID-19. Data came from immunoSEQ multiplex PCR; TCRdb stores just in-frame clones and leaves some out. The sample yields 250,000 to 400,000 clones, roughly 87% seen once. Sequencing input: peripheral blood. The receptors were gathered from a man aged 45-65 years with active or convalescent COVID-19.

The chain carries TRBV5-1 and TRBJ2-5; 7 bases match TRBD1. The CDR3 length is 14 residues. Germline assignment: CDR1 SGHRS and CDR2 YFSETQ. Losses at the gene ends were 4 bases for V and 1 base for J; bases not matched to a gene: 4. The chain's CDR3 is CASSPGQIQETQYF. The CDR3 coding sequence is TGCGCCAGCAGCCCGGGACAGATCCAAGAGACCCAGTACTTC.

The J gene is TRBJ1-4, the V gene TRBV7-2; no definite D call. V lost 3 bases and J 4 bases, leaving 21 bases between the germline ends. This CDR3 contains 18 residues. Germline V CDR1 and CDR2: SGHTA, FQGNSA. The CDR3 DNA reads TGTGCCAGCAGCTTCTTCTTTTCAGCCGGACTCAGTAATGAAAAACTGTTTTTT. This encodes CASSFFFSAGLSNEKLFF. Filled out from reference TRBV7-2 and TRBJ1-4, the complete variable domain reads GAGVSQSPSNKVTEKGKDVELRCDPISGHTALYWYRQSLGQGLEFLIYFQGNSAPDKSGLPSDRFSAERTGGSVSTLTIQRTQQEDSAVYLCASSFFFSAGLSNEKLFFGSGTQLSVL.

The chain employs TRBV9 and TRBJ2-2, with D possibly being TRBD2 (6 bases). This CDR3 is built from 17 residues. Germline CDR1 is SGDLS and CDR2 is YYNGEE. The germline V and J ends were trimmed by 3 bases and 0 bases, with 15 bases remaining between them. The CDR3 coding sequence is TGTGCCAGCAGCGCAAGACAAGGAGGGTCGAACACCGGGGAGCTGTTTTTT. Protein: CASSARQGGSNTGELFF.